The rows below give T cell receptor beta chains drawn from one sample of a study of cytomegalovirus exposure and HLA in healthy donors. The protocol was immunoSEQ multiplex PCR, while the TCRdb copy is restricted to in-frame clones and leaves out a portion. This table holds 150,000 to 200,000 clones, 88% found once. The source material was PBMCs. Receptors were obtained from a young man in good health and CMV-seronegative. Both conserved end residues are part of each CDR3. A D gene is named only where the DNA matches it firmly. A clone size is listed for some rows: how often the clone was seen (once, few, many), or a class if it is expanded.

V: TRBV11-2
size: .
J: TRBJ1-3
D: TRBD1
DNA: TGTGCCAGCAGCTTAGATCTACAGGGGGCGTACACCATATATTTT
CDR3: CASSLDLQGAYTIYF

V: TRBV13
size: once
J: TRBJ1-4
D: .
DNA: TGTGCCAGCAGCTTAGCAGGGTCTGGGGAAAAACTGTTTTTT
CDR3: CASSLAGSGEKLFF

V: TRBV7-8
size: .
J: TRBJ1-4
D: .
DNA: TGTGCCAGCAGCTTTGGACTTCCAAAACTGTTTTTT
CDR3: CASSFGLPKLFF

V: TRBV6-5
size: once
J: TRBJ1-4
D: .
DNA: TGTGCCAGCAGTTACATCAAGGGGGAAAAACTGTTTTTT
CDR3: CASSYIKGEKLFF

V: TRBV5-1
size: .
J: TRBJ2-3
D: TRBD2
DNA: TGCGCCAGCAGCTTGAAGCGGGAGGGCCTCGAGACAGATACGCAGTATTTT
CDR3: CASSLKREGLETDTQYF

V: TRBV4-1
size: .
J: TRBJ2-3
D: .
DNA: TGCGCCAGCAGCCAAGATAGCTTGGCAGATACGCAGTATTTT
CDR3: CASSQDSLADTQYF

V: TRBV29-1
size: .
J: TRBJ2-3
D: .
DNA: TGCAGCGTTGAAGACCCCTCTAGACCCACCCTCACAGATACGCAGTATTTT
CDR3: CSVEDPSRPTLTDTQYF

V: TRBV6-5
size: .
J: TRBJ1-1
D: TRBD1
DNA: TGTGCCAGCAGTTACAGGAGGGGGCGAGGCACTGAAGCTTTCTTT
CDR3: CASSYRRGRGTEAFF

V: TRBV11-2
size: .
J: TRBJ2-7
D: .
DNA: TGTGCCAGCAGCTCAAACGACGCAGGGCGCCGCTTCCGCGAGCAGTACTTC
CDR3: CASSSNDAGRRFREQYF

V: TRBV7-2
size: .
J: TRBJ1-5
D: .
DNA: TGTGCCAGCAGCTTAACTACAGGGAATCAGCCCCAGCATTTT
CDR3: CASSLTTGNQPQHF

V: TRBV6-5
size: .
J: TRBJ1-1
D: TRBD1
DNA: TGTGCCAGCAGAGGACGACAGGGGAACACTGAAGCTTTCTTT
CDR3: CASRGRQGNTEAFF

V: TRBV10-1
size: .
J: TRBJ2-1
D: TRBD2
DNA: TGCGCCAGCAGTGAGTCGCTGGGGGAGGGACCCTACAATGAGCAGTTCTTC
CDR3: CASSESLGEGPYNEQFF

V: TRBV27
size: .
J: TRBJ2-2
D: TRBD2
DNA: TGTGCCAGCAGTTTTCTTAGCGGGAGGGCCGGGGAGCTGTTTTTT
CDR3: CASSFLSGRAGELFF

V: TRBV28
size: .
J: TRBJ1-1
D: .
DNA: TGTGCCAGCAGCCGCTACAGGGCAATCCTGAACACTGAAGCTTTCTTT
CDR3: CASSRYRAILNTEAFF

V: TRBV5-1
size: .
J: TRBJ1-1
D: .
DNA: TGCGCCAGCAGCTTGGGGATGGGGCGGTCCACTGAAGCTTTCTTT
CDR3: CASSLGMGRSTEAFF

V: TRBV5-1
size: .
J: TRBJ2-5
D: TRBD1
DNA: TGCGCCAGCAGCTTGCCCGGACAGGGTACGCAGACCCAGTACTTC
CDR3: CASSLPGQGTQTQYF

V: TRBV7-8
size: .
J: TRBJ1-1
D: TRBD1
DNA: TGTGCCAGCAGCCGACAGGGGCCATATGAAGCTTTCTTT
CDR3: CASSRQGPYEAFF

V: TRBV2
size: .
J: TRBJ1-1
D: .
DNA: TGTGCCAGCAGTGGGGGGCGGCGGACTGAAGCTTTCTTT
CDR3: CASSGGRRTEAFF

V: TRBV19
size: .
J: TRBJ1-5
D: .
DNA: TGTGCCAGTAGGACGGGAAATCAGCCCCAGCATTTT
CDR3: CASRTGNQPQHF

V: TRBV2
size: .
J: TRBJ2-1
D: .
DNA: TGTGCCAGCAGTGCGGACTCCCTGGGTCAGGATGAGCAGTTCTTC
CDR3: CASSADSLGQDEQFF